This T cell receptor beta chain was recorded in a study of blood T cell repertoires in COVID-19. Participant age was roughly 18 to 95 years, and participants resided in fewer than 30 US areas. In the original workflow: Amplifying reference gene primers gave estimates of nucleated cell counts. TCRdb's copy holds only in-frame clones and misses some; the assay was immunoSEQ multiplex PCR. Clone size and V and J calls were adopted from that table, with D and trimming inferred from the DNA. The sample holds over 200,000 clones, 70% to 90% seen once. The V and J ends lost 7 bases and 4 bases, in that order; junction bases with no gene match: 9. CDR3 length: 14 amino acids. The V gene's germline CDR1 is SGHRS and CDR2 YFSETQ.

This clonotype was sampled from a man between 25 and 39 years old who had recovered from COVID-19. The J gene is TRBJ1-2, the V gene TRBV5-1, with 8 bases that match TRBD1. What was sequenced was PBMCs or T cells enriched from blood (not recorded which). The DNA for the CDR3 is TGCGCCAGCCTACCGTACACAGGGGGCTATGGCTACACCTTC. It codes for CASLPYTGGYGYTF.